The clone carrying this T cell receptor beta chain is medium-sized. The antigen remains undetermined. This entry comes from a study of T cells in localized non-small cell lung cancer. General observations from the study: Adjacent lung had a median 57 of the 100 largest tumor clones.

Measured with immunoSEQ multiplex PCR; TCRdb has only the in-frame clones, and not every one. The sample has approximately 54,000 clones, under 85% seen once; the top ten hold 15% to 20%. V lost 3 bases and J lost 7; bases outside the gene matches: 15. CDR1 and CDR2 (germline): MNHEY, SVGAGI. CDR3 length: 16 amino acids. The sequence derives from a female donor over 55 with stage II squamous cell lung carcinoma. This sample comprised peripheral blood, obtained before any cancer treatment. The chain combines TRBV6-5 with TRBJ2-7; 7 nucleotides agree with TRBD2. The CDR3 DNA is TGTGCCAGCAGTTATTTGTCCGGACTAGGGCCCAGGGAGCAGTACTTC. As protein: CASSYLSGLGPREQYF.